These 9 T cell receptor beta chains came from one sample sequenced in a study of T cell changes during pregnancy in multiple sclerosis. The method was immunoSEQ multiplex PCR; TCRdb's version includes in-frame clones alone and lacks a portion of them. The sample consists of 95,000 to 100,000 clones, around 90% of them appearing once. The source material was peripheral blood, sampled in the second trimester of pregnancy. The receptors originated from a female donor with multiple sclerosis, enrolled in a pregnancy study.

V usage is TRBV13 and J usage is TRBJ2-5; the D is unclear. Trimming took off 1 base at V and 5 bases at J, with 2 bases between the two ends. The CDR3 is made up of 11 amino acids. The germline V gene has CDR1 PRHDT and CDR2 FYEKMQ (reference sequence). CDR3 sequence reads: CASSLAETQYF. CDR3 DNA sequence: TGTGCCAGCAGCTTAGCGGAGACCCAGTACTTC.

The V call is TRBV28, the J call TRBJ2-2; D perhaps matches TRBD1 (6 bases). Germline V gives CDR1 MDHEN, CDR2 SYDVKM. The V end lost 5 bases, the J end lost 4 bases, and 8 bases lay between the germline ends. The CDR3 has 13 residues. The CDR3 region is CASSTGTTGELFF. The CDR3 DNA sequence: TGTGCCAGCAGTACAGGGACCACCGGGGAGCTGTTTTTT. The complete variable domain, with remaining parts taken from reference TRBV28 and TRBJ2-2, reads DVKVTQSSRYLVKRTGEKVFLECVQDMDHENMFWYRQDPGLGLRLIYFSYDVKMKEKGDIPEGYSVSREKKERFSLILESASTNQTSMYLCASSTGTTGELFFGEGSRLTVL.

This clone was picked up a small number of times. The rearrangement joins TRBV2 to TRBJ2-4, with 8 bases identical to TRBD1. The V gene's germline CDR1 is SNHLY and CDR2 FYNNEI. V trimming: 5 bases; J trimming: 1 base; junction bases outside the gene matches: 7. There are 16 residues in the CDR3. CDR3 in amino acids: CASSFDRGAAKNIQYF. CDR3 nucleotides: TGTGCCAGCAGTTTCGACAGGGGAGCTGCCAAAAACATTCAGTACTTC.

This chain joins TRBV11-1 and TRBJ1-1; D is unresolved. The V and J ends lost 2 bases and 7 bases respectively, with 14 bases between them. In germline, CDR1 is SGHAT, CDR2 FQDESV (reference sequence). This CDR3 has 14 amino acids. The CDR3 loop reads CASSLMRQTSEAFF. As DNA, the CDR3 is TGTGCCAGCAGCTTAATGAGGCAGACCAGTGAAGCTTTCTTT.

J is TRBJ2-1 and V is TRBV5-1, with D possibly matching TRBD2 (6 bases). This CDR3 has 16 residues. V was cut by 1 base and J by 6 bases, with 17 bases left in between. Looked up from germline, CDR1 is SGHRS and CDR2 is YFSETQ. As DNA, the CDR3 is TGCGCCAGCAGCTTGTTCGGCTTGGCTAGCGTCAATGAGCAGTTCTTC. Its translation is CASSLFGLASVNEQFF.

The rearrangement links TRBV7-9 to TRBJ2-6, with D tentatively TRBD1 (6 bases). Trimming cost V 1 base and J 2 bases, with 9 bases left between them. The length of the CDR3 is 16 residues. CDR1 and CDR2 from the germline V gene are SEHNR and FQNEAQ (reference sequence). CDR3 residues: CASSLDRAAGANVLTF. CDR3 sequence (DNA): TGTGCCAGCAGCTTAGACAGGGCGGCTGGGGCCAACGTCCTGACTTTC.

The gene calls are TRBV19 and TRBJ1-5, with 7 bases matching TRBD1. The CDR3 extends over 16 amino acids. Germline loops: CDR1 LNHDA, CDR2 SQIVND (reference sequence). Trimming removed 4 bases from V and 0 bases from J; junction bases left unmatched: 6. The CDR3 loop is CASSRDRIDSNQPQHF. CDR3 coding DNA: TGTGCCAGTAGTAGGGACAGAATCGATAGCAATCAGCCCCAGCATTTT.

J is TRBJ1-2 and V is TRBV6-1, with 9 bases that match TRBD1. V trimming: 3 bases; J trimming: 0 bases; junction bases outside the gene matches: 5. Germline V gives CDR1 MNHNS, CDR2 SASEGT. The CDR3 loop spans 16 amino acids. CDR3 protein: CASSEGQGFSNYGYTF. Written as DNA, the CDR3 is TGTGCCAGCAGTGAGGGACAGGGCTTCTCTAACTATGGCTACACCTTC.

J is TRBJ2-3 and V is TRBV18; TRBD2 is a possible D gene (5 bases). The CDR3 covers 15 residues. The V and J ends lost 5 bases and 3 bases respectively, with 15 bases between them. CDR1 is KGHSH, CDR2 LQKENI, per germline. The DNA for the CDR3 is TGTGCCAGCTCAACGGCCTACCCGGGGACAGATACGCAGTATTTT. As protein: CASSTAYPGTDTQYF. The full variable domain, completed using reference TRBV18 and TRBJ2-3, is NAGVMQNPRHLVRRRGQEARLRCSPMKGHSHVYWYRQLPEEGLKFMVYLQKENIIDESGMPKERFSAEFPKEGPSILRIQQVVRGDSAAYFCASSTAYPGTDTQYFGPGTRLTVL.